The rows below give T cell receptor beta chains drawn from one sample of a study of T cell repertoires in cytomegalovirus infection. Antigens for these TCRs are unknown. TCRdb processed the reads anew with MiXCR; each CDR3 protein has one entry. The sample yields tens of thousands of distinct CDR3 sequences, just over 50% seen once. This specimen consisted of CD8+ T cells from cultured PBMCs, obtained from culture after CMV antigen stimulation. The receptors originated from a human donor in good health (CMV status not recorded). Some clones in this sample may be carry-over from other donors' samples. The conserved cysteine and the conserved F or W are not part of the CDR3 here. Fields, in order: D gene, J gene, V gene, CDR3 length, CDR3 protein. The D gene is left open where the match is weak.

TRBD2,TRBJ2-7,TRBV7-9,13,ASSSPSGSSYEQY
-,TRBJ2-3,TRBV2,12,ASSEGFSTDTQY
TRBD1,TRBJ2-3,TRBV24-1,13,ATRDRGGHTDTQY
-,TRBJ1-4,TRBV19,12,ASSIQGRREKLF
-,TRBJ1-1,TRBV24-1,14,ATSDLGGAMNTEAF
-,TRBJ1-5,TRBV7-6,12,ASSSSGGRQPQH
-,TRBJ2-2,TRBV2,12,ASLDTANTGELF
TRBD1,TRBJ2-4,TRBV7-2,13,ATSLGGRAKNIQY
-,TRBJ1-2,TRBV5-1,12,ASSLTPRGYGYT
-,TRBJ2-7,TRBV7-9,13,ASSTLRGTPREQY
-,TRBJ2-1,TRBV27,13,ASSLYEGGYNEQF
TRBD1,TRBJ2-1,TRBV7-2,11,ASSLEDRARWF
TRBD2,TRBJ2-7,TRBV27,12,ASSTLAGPYEQY
-,TRBJ2-7,TRBV28,15,ASSPLATGRQTYEQY
TRBD2,TRBJ2-5,TRBV7-6,14,ASSLVLAGTQETQY
-,TRBJ2-4,TRBV28,13,ASSGLMIAKNIQY
-,TRBJ2-2,TRBV7-9,16,ASSPRWQGPENTGELF
-,TRBJ2-5,TRBV7-2,13,ASSLNAGIQETQY
-,TRBJ2-7,TRBV11-2,17,ASSLEQGPLLLRTYEQY
TRBD2,TRBJ2-7,TRBV7-6,14,ASSPGTSGRAGEQY
-,TRBJ2-3,TRBV25-1,14,ASSESRLRLTDTQY
-,TRBJ2-7,TRBV4-1,14,ASSQEGGAPLYEQY
TRBD1,TRBJ2-5,TRBV27,13,ASSPLQGAGETQY
-,TRBJ2-3,TRBV24-1,14,ATSDPFSGVGDTQY
TRBD1,TRBJ2-5,TRBV19,11,ASRDRGQETQY
-,TRBJ1-1,TRBV7-8,15,ASSWSEGVRPNTEAF
TRBD1,TRBJ2-5,TRBV29-1,14,SVEEVEQGRKETQY
TRBD2,TRBJ2-5,TRBV27,15,ASSSTSGGPAAWTQY
TRBD1,TRBJ2-5,TRBV20-1,16,SARDDREFGRWQETQY
-,TRBJ2-1,TRBV28,12,ASSADSSHNEQF
-,TRBJ2-7,TRBV27,11,ASSITVSYEQY
TRBD2,TRBJ2-2,TRBV5-4,15,ASSSGLAGGDTGELF
TRBD1,TRBJ1-2,TRBV4-1,13,ASSQWTGSRDGYT
-,TRBJ1-1,TRBV7-8,11,ASSLEPLGEAF